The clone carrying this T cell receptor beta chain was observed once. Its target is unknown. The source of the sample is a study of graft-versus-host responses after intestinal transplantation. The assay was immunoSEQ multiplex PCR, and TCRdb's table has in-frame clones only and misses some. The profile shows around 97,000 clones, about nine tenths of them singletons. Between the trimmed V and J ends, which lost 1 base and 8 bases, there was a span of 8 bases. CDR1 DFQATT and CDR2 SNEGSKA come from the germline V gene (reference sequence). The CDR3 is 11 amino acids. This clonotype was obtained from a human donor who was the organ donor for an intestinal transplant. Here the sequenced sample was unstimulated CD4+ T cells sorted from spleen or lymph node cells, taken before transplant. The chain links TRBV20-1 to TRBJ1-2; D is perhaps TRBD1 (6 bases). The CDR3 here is CSARVQGGYTF. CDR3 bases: TGCAGTGCTAGAGTCCAGGGGGGCTACACCTTC.